These 6 T cell receptor beta chains came from one sample sequenced in a study of shared T cell receptors in the human thymus. The assay was immunoSEQ multiplex PCR, and TCRdb's table has in-frame clones only and misses some. The table has some 720,000 clones, more than 75% seen once; the top ten hold about 0.01%. This sample was also put to use in a study of human thymus T cells.

The sequenced material came from thymocytes. These receptors were taken from a boy under three years old with a congenital heart defect.

This clone showed up just once. Here the CDR3 DNA reads TGTGCCAGCAGCAGAGGACTAGCGGGAGGGGTCACCGGGGAGCTGTTTTTT. This gives the protein CASSRGLAGGVTGELFF. The chain is built from TRBV5-6 and TRBJ2-2, with 15 bases aligning to TRBD2. From germline, CDR1 is SGHDT and CDR2 YYEEEE. This CDR3 comprises 17 residues. The V and J ends lost 4 bases and 4 bases, in that order; junction bases with no gene match: 5.

CDR3 protein: CASSPTGHLQETQYF. Written as DNA, the CDR3 is TGTGCCAGCTCACCTACGGGACACCTTCAAGAGACCCAGTACTTC. The J gene is TRBJ2-5, the V gene TRBV18; D possibly corresponds to TRBD1 (6 bases). The CDR3 is 15 residues long. The V end was cut by 3 bases, the J end by 2 bases, with 13 bases between. CDR1 and CDR2 (germline): KGHSH, LQKENI. Variable domain in full (rest from reference TRBV18 and TRBJ2-5): NAGVMQNPRHLVRRRGQEARLRCSPMKGHSHVYWYRQLPEEGLKFMVYLQKENIIDESGMPKERFSAEFPKEGPSILRIQQVVRGDSAAYFCASSPTGHLQETQYFGPGTRLLVL.

This chain connects TRBV11-3 to TRBJ2-3; TRBD1 matches at 7 bases. CDR1 is SGHNT and CDR2 is YENEEA in the germline V gene. Trimming cost V 2 bases and J 0 bases; bases outside gene matches: 17. CDR3 length: 20 amino acids. CDR3 region: CASSLPPGQTKTPSTDTQYF. The CDR3, as DNA: TGTGCCAGCAGCTTACCACCGGGACAGACGAAAACCCCTAGCACAGATACGCAGTATTTT.

The gene calls are TRBV14 and TRBJ2-7; D is possibly TRBD1 (5 bases). CDR1 is SGHDN, CDR2 FVKESK, per germline. This CDR3 is built from 15 residues. Trimming left V 0 bases short and J 0 bases short, with 9 bases between. CDR3: CASSQEIDSSYEQYF. For the CDR3, the DNA is TGTGCCAGCAGCCAAGAAATCGACAGCTCCTACGAGCAGTACTTC.

The rearrangement uses TRBV27 and TRBJ2-2, with 7 positions matching TRBD1. This CDR3 is built from 17 residues. With V trimmed by 1 base and J by 5 bases, 10 bases remained unmatched. Germline loops: CDR1 MNHEY, CDR2 SMNVEV (reference sequence). CDR3 nucleotide sequence: TGTGCCAGCAGTTTATTACCGCGGACAGGAATAACCGGGGAGCTGTTTTTT. It translates to CASSLLPRTGITGELFF.

The chain recombines TRBV2 with TRBJ2-7; D remains unclear. Germline values: CDR1 SNHLY, CDR2 FYNNEI. This CDR3 comprises 13 residues. The ends were cut back, 4 bases at V and 0 bases at J, with 7 bases in the middle. CDR3 nucleotides: TGTGCCAGCAGTGGATTCGGCTCCTACGAGCAGTACTTC. Amino acid sequence: CASSGFGSYEQYF.